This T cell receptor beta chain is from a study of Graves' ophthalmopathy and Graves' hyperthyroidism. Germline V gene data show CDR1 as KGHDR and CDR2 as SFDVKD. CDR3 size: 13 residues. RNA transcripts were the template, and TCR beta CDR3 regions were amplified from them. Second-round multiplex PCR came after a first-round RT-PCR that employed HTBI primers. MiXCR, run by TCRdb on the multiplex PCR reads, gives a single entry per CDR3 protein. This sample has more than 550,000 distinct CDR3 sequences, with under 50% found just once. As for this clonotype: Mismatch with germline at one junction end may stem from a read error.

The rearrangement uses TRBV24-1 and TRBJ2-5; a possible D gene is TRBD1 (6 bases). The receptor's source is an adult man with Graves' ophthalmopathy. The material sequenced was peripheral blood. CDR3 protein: CATSEPGQSRLFF. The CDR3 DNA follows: TGTGCCACCAGTGAGCCGGGACAAAGCCGCCTGTTCTTC.